Listed below are T cell receptor beta chains from one sample, sequenced in a study of response to subunit inactivated influenza vaccine. Via MiXCR, TCRdb re-called the RT-PCR reads, giving one row per CDR3 protein. The repertoire holds approximately 570,000 distinct CDR3 sequences, with approximately 7.6% as singletons. This specimen consisted of PBMCs from blood, obtained around 25 months after vaccination. These receptors came from a man in his fifties or sixties who received an inactivated influenza vaccine. Both conserved end residues are part of each CDR3. A D gene is named only where the DNA matches it firmly. For some rows the clone size is stated as once, few or many, or as a class when expanded; others skip it.

abundance	d_gene	v_gene	j_gene	CDR3nt	CDR3aa
NA	NA	TRBV12-3/TRBV12-4	TRBJ2-1	TGTGCCAGCACCCCGAGGGCCCGGGGCAATGAGCAGTTCTTC	CASTPRARGNEQFF
many	NA	TRBV29-1	TRBJ1-1	TGCAGCGTTGACAATAGGTTGGCGAACACTGAAGCTTTCTTT	CSVDNRLANTEAFF
few	NA	TRBV27	TRBJ1-1	TGTGCCAGCAGGCCACAGTTGAACACTGAAGCTTTCTTT	CASRPQLNTEAFF
few	TRBD2	TRBV7-8	TRBJ2-1	TGTGCCAGCAGCTTAAATCCCTTTCCTAGCGGGAGAAACAATGAGCAGTTCTTC	CASSLNPFPSGRNNEQFF
few	NA	TRBV29-1	TRBJ1-1	TGCAGCGTGATGCAGGGAGTTTCTGAAGCTTTCTTT	CSVMQGVSEAFF
many	NA	TRBV5-1	TRBJ2-3	TGCGCCAGCAGCCCAGATACGCAGTATTTT	CASSPDTQYF
NA	TRBD2	TRBV7-9	TRBJ2-3	TGTGCCAGCAGCCCCCCGGCTAGCGGGAGGGGCACAGATACGCAGTATTTT	CASSPPASGRGTDTQYF
many	NA	TRBV28	TRBJ2-1	TGTGCCAGCAGTTTAACGGCCCCTACTGAGCAGTTCTTC	CASSLTAPTEQFF
few	NA	TRBV15	TRBJ2-2	TGTGCCACCAGCATAAGTCCACAGGGACCGAACACCGGGGAGCTGTTTTTT	CATSISPQGPNTGELFF
NA	TRBD2	TRBV7-9	TRBJ2-7	TGTGCCAGCAGCTTTCCGGGGGGCGAGCAGTACTTC	CASSFPGGEQYF
few	NA	TRBV21-1	TRBJ1-1	TGTGCCAGCAGCAAAGTCACCGGGACAGGGGTAAGAGACTCTGAAGCTTTCTTT	CASSKVTGTGVRDSEAFF
many	NA	TRBV7-9	TRBJ2-1	TGTGCCAGCAGCTTTCGCGAGCTGGGTTACAATGAGCAGTTCTTC	CASSFRELGYNEQFF
NA	NA	TRBV12-3/TRBV12-4	TRBJ2-2	TGTGCCACCGTCTCCCAGGGTGTGGCCGGGGAGCTGTTTTTT	CATVSQGVAGELFF
NA	TRBD1	TRBV10-3	TRBJ2-7	TGTGCCATCAGTGCAACCTCCCGGACAGGGACCTACGAGCAGTACTTC	CAISATSRTGTYEQYF
many	NA	TRBV10-3	TRBJ2-5	TGTGCCATCAGCAGACCACAAGAGACCCAGTACTTC	CAISRPQETQYF
many	NA	TRBV6-2/TRBV6-3	TRBJ1-6	TGTGCCAGCAGTTACGGAGGGGAGAATTCACCCCTCCACTTT	CASSYGGENSPLHF
many	NA	TRBV21-1	TRBJ1-4	TGTGCCAGCAGCAAACACTCGGATCCCAGGGAGAAACTGTTTTTT	CASSKHSDPREKLFF
many	NA	TRBV20-1	TRBJ1-5	TGCAGTGCTCGTAATAGCAATCAGCCCCAGCATTTT	CSARNSNQPQHF
many	NA	TRBV12-3/TRBV12-4	TRBJ2-5	TGTGCCAGCAGTTTTGGGGTAGCGCAAGAGACCCAGTACTTC	CASSFGVAQETQYF
NA	TRBD2	TRBV20-1	TRBJ2-7	TGCAGTGCTAGAGAGGGGGGGGTCTCCTACGAGCAGTACTTC	CSAREGGVSYEQYF
NA	NA	TRBV6-2/TRBV6-3	TRBJ2-7	TGTGCCAGCAGAGACGCCCAGACCTACGAGCAGTACTTC	CASRDAQTYEQYF
few	NA	TRBV12-3/TRBV12-4	TRBJ2-2	TGTGCCAGCACTGGGGCTAGCCGAACCGGGGAGCTGTTTTTT	CASTGASRTGELFF
NA	NA	TRBV11-2	TRBJ2-5	TGTGCCAGCAGCTTAGGGGGGGGCAGGGGCCAAGAGACCCAGTACTTC	CASSLGGGRGQETQYF
few	NA	TRBV9	TRBJ2-3	TGTGCCAGCAGTCCCAACCCGTTAACAGATACGCAGTATTTT	CASSPNPLTDTQYF
NA	NA	TRBV5-1	TRBJ2-1	TGCGCCAGCAGCTATTTCTCACCCATGGAAAATGAGCAGTTCTTC	CASSYFSPMENEQFF
many	NA	TRBV28	TRBJ1-3	TGTGCCAGCATTACCGGGGGCGGCTCTGGAAACACCATATATTTT	CASITGGGSGNTIYF
many	TRBD2	TRBV7-2	TRBJ2-3	TGTGCCAGCATTACAGCGGGAGCTAGGGGTACGCAGTATTTT	CASITAGARGTQYF
few	NA	TRBV20-1	TRBJ1-5	TGCAGTGCTAGAGACATACAGGGACATCAGCCCCAGCATTTT	CSARDIQGHQPQHF